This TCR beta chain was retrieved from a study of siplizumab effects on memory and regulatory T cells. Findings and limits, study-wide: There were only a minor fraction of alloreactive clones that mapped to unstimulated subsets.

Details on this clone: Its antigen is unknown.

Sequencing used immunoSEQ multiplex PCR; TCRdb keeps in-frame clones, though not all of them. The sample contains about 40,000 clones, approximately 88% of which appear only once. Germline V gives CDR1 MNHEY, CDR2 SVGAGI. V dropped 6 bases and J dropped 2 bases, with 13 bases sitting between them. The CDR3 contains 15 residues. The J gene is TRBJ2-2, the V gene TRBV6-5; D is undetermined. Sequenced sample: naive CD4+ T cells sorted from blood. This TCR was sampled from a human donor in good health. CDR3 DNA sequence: TGTGCCAGCAGCGCCAGGCTACCCAACACCGGGGAGCTGTTTTTT. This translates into CASSARLPNTGELFF.